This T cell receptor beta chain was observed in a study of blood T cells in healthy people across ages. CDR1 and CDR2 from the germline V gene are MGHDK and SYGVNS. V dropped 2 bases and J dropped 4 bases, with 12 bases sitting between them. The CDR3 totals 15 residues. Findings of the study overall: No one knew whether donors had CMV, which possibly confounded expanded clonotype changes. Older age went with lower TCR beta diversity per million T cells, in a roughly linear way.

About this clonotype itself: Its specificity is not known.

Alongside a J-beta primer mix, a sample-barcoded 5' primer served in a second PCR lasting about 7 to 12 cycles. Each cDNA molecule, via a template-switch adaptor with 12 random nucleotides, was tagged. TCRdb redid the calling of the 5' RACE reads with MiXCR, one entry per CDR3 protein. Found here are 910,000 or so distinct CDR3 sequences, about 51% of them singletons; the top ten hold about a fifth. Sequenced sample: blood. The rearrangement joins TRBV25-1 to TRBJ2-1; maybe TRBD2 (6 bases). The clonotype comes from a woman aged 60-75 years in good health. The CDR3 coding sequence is TGTGCCAGCAGTGAAGAGGGCGGGGTTTACAATGAGCAGTTCTTC. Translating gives CASSEEGGVYNEQFF.